This T cell receptor beta chain was captured by sequencing in a study of blood T cell repertoires in COVID-19. Background on the study: Donors in the United States, Italy and Spain gave samples during acute or convalescent COVID-19. The analysed material was cDNA or gDNA that came from T cells, B-cell-depleted T cells, or PBMCs.

Study processing details: Cell counts per sample came from amplifying reference gene primers. Assay used: immunoSEQ multiplex PCR; TCRdb lists only in-frame clones, some missing. V and J calls and clone size are as listed in that table; D and trimming were resolved from the DNA. The table lists 290,000 or so clones, almost 85% of them singletons, with 4.5% to 6% in the top ten. Trimming left V 4 bases short and J 12 bases short, with 25 bases between. The CDR3 totals 16 residues. Germline V gives CDR1 SGDLS, CDR2 YYNGEE. A few counts support this clone. The receptor was derived from a man aged 50 to 60 with active or convalescent COVID-19. The specimen sequenced was peripheral blood. The chain links TRBV9 to TRBJ1-4; D gene ambiguous. CDR3 nucleotides: TGTGCCAGCAGCTCCTACCCCGACATCCGCCACGGGGAACTGTTTTTT. This translates into CASSSYPDIRHGELFF.